These T cell receptor beta chains were read from a single sample in a study of shared clonotypes between healthy human individuals. The repertoire was sequenced with immunoSEQ multiplex PCR; TCRdb's copy has only in-frame clones and lacks some. This table holds fewer than 1 million clones, roughly 96% found once. The material sequenced was naive CD8+ T cells sorted from blood. The receptors here all came from a man aged 25-40 years in good health. The CDR3 runs from the conserved cysteine through the conserved F or W. The D gene is left open where the match is weak. Only some rows state a clone size, as once, few, many or a class for expanded clones.

j_call clone_size d_call v_call cdr3_nt cdr3_aa
TRBJ2-3 . . TRBV6-6 TGTGCCACGCGAGGGGGCACAGATACGCAGTATTTT CATRGGTDTQYF
TRBJ2-7 once . TRBV29-1 TGCAGCGTGAACATGGGGATTTACGAGCAGTACTTC CSVNMGIYEQYF
TRBJ2-7 . . TRBV5-4 TGTGCCAGCAGCCCTCGGACTTCCGCCGGGGAGCAGTACTTC CASSPRTSAGEQYF
TRBJ2-1 . TRBD2 TRBV9 TGTGCCAGCAGCGTATGGGGCGGGAGTGGGTACAATGAGCAGTTCTTC CASSVWGGSGYNEQFF
TRBJ2-1 . TRBD2 TRBV5-1 TGCGCCAGCAGCCGTATGGGGGCGACTAGCGGGAAGGTTGAGCAGTTCTTC CASSRMGATSGKVEQFF
TRBJ2-7 . TRBD1 TRBV2 TGTGCCAGCTCCCAGCCGGGACAGGGTCTATACGAGCAGTACTTC CASSQPGQGLYEQYF
TRBJ2-4 once . TRBV5-1 TGCGCCAGCAGCGTCTCCTGGCCGAACATTCAGTACTTC CASSVSWPNIQYF
TRBJ2-7 . . TRBV6-6 TGTGCCAGCAGTTACGGCATGACTAAGTCTTACGAGCAGTACTTC CASSYGMTKSYEQYF
TRBJ1-5 . . TRBV28 TGTGCCAGCACCACGGGTGGGCCCCAGCATTTT CASTTGGPQHF
TRBJ2-7 . TRBD1 TRBV6-5 TGTGCCAGCAGTTTATACAGGGGGCACGAGCAGTACTTC CASSLYRGHEQYF
TRBJ2-1 . TRBD2 TRBV15 TGTGCCACCAGCCCAGAGGGAGGGCCCTACAATGAGCAGTTCTTC CATSPEGGPYNEQFF
TRBJ2-7 . . TRBV19 TGTGCCAGTAGTCCCCAAGGTAACGAGCAGTACTTC CASSPQGNEQYF
TRBJ1-1 . . TRBV9 TGTGCCAGCAGCTCCTCGTGGGTCACTGAAGCTTTCTTT CASSSSWVTEAFF
TRBJ1-2 . . TRBV5-4 TGTGCCAGCAGCTTGGCTGCTTCTAACTATGGCTACACCTTC CASSLAASNYGYTF
TRBJ2-5 . TRBD1 TRBV11-2 TGTGCCAGCAGGGTACAGGGGGCGATCCAAGAGACCCAGTACTTC CASRVQGAIQETQYF
TRBJ1-1 . TRBD1 TRBV7-9 TGTGCCAGCAGCCCGCTGGACAGGGGGCACATGAACACTGAAGCTTTCTTT CASSPLDRGHMNTEAFF
TRBJ2-7 . . TRBV6-5 TGTGCCAGCAGTCCCTTCCTAGGGTACGAGCAGTACTTC CASSPFLGYEQYF
TRBJ2-1 . TRBD2 TRBV7-8 TGTGCCAGCAGCTTACCTCTAGCGGGAGTCTACAATGAGCAGTTCTTC CASSLPLAGVYNEQFF
TRBJ2-4 . . TRBV18 TGTGCCAGCTCACCCTTCAGGGTCCTTCATGGCAAAAACATTCAGTACTTC CASSPFRVLHGKNIQYF
TRBJ2-7 . TRBD2 TRBV19 TGTGCCAGTAGTATAGGGACTAGCGGCTACGAGCAGTACTTC CASSIGTSGYEQYF
TRBJ2-1 once TRBD2 TRBV27 TGTGCCAGCATGCTAGCGGGAGTAGATGAGCAGTTCTTC CASMLAGVDEQFF
TRBJ1-1 . . TRBV4-1 TGCGCCAGCAGCCGGGCGGGGGAGGTCGGTGAAGCTTTCTTT CASSRAGEVGEAFF
TRBJ2-1 . TRBD1 TRBV7-9 TGTGCCAGCAGATCTACAGGGGATGTTGATGAGCAGTTCTTC CASRSTGDVDEQFF
TRBJ2-7 . . TRBV7-8 TGTGCCAGCAGCTCCCCCCCCTACGAGCAGTACTTC CASSSPPYEQYF
TRBJ2-7 . . TRBV2 TGTGCCAGCAGTACGGGACACACGACCTACGAGCAGTACTTC CASSTGHTTYEQYF
TRBJ2-1 . TRBD2 TRBV15 TGTGCCACCAGCAGAGATCTGGGCGGGGGAGCGGTTGAGCAGTTCTTC CATSRDLGGGAVEQFF
TRBJ1-1 . . TRBV5-8 TGTGCCAGCAGCTCCTACACTGAAGCTTTCTTT CASSSYTEAFF
TRBJ2-6 . . TRBV27 TGTGCCAGCAGTCCAACAGGGAAAGGGGTTTTTGGCCTGACTTTC CASSPTGKGVFGLTF
TRBJ1-1 . . TRBV6-5 TGTGCCAGCAGTTATCTACAGACGAACACTGAAGCTTTCTTT CASSYLQTNTEAFF
TRBJ2-7 . TRBD1 TRBV2 TGTGCCAGCAGTGCCCTTCGGACAGGGGGCTTCTACGAGCAGTACTTC CASSALRTGGFYEQYF
TRBJ2-1 . TRBD2 TRBV11-2 TGTGCCAGCAGCCGGGGGACTAGCGGGGCGCTTTACAATGAGCAGTTCTTC CASSRGTSGALYNEQFF
TRBJ1-3 . TRBD1 TRBV5-5 TGTGCCAGCAGCTGGACAGGGCCCGGAAACACCATATATTTT CASSWTGPGNTIYF
TRBJ2-7 . . TRBV4-1 TGCGCCAGCAGCCAAGATATATTGCAGGGAAGGGCTTTTTCCTACGAGCAGTACTTC CASSQDILQGRAFSYEQYF
TRBJ2-7 . TRBD2 TRBV10-2 TGCGCCAGCAGCGCGGGACTAGCCTACGAGCAGTACTTC CASSAGLAYEQYF
TRBJ2-2 . TRBD2 TRBV29-1 TGCAGCGCAGCCCATGTGACTAGCGTCAATACCTGGGAGCTGTTTTTT CSAAHVTSVNTWELFF
TRBJ1-5 . TRBD1 TRBV18 TGTGCCAGCTCACCAATAATCGGGACAGGGGAATATAGCAATCAGCCCCAGCATTTT CASSPIIGTGEYSNQPQHF
TRBJ1-2 . . TRBV29-1 TGCAGCGTGGGAGGGGGATTCGTTTATGGCTACACCTTC CSVGGGFVYGYTF
TRBJ2-1 . TRBD2 TRBV4-1 TGCGCCAGCAGCCAAGACGGGACTAGCGGTTACTACAATGAGCAGTTCTTC CASSQDGTSGYYNEQFF
TRBJ2-7 . . TRBV4-3 TGCGCCAGCAGCCAAGGAGGTCCATTATCCTACGAGCAGTACTTC CASSQGGPLSYEQYF
TRBJ2-1 . TRBD1 TRBV7-8 TGTGCCAGCAGCCCCCACCGGACAGGGACGGGGAATGAGCAGTTCTTC CASSPHRTGTGNEQFF
TRBJ2-1 . . TRBV7-6 TGTGCCAGCAGCTTAGCTCGAGGGGTAGGCCCAAGTGAGCAGTTCTTC CASSLARGVGPSEQFF
TRBJ2-7 . TRBD1 TRBV11-2 TGTGCCAGCAGCATGGGACAGGGTGCCTACGAGCAGTACTTC CASSMGQGAYEQYF
TRBJ2-1 . TRBD2 TRBV6-5 TGTGCCAGCAGCATTAGCGGGATCCTTGGGAATGAGCAGTTCTTC CASSISGILGNEQFF
TRBJ1-1 . . TRBV4-1 TGCGCCAGCAGCCGAAGTGGACAGTTGAACACTGAGGCTTTCTTT CASSRSGQLNTEAFF
TRBJ1-1 . . TRBV27 TGTGCCAGCAGTTTAGGACAGATGGGTGAAGCTTTCTTT CASSLGQMGEAFF
TRBJ2-5 . . TRBV6-6 TGTGCCAGCAGTTATAGAGAGACCCAGTACTTC CASSYRETQYF
TRBJ1-5 . . TRBV7-8 TGTGCCAGCAGCTTAAGCGATACCGGGACACTCGGCAATCAGCCCCAGCATTTT CASSLSDTGTLGNQPQHF
TRBJ2-6 . . TRBV5-6 TGTGCCAGCAGCTTGGGTAGCTACTCTGGGGCCAACGTCCTGACTTTC CASSLGSYSGANVLTF
TRBJ2-1 once . TRBV5-6 TGTGCCAGCAGCTTAGACTTCCTCCTCGGGAATGAGCAGTTCTTC CASSLDFLLGNEQFF
TRBJ1-1 . . TRBV20-1 TGCAGTGCTAGAGATCTCCCTGAAGCTTTCTTT CSARDLPEAFF